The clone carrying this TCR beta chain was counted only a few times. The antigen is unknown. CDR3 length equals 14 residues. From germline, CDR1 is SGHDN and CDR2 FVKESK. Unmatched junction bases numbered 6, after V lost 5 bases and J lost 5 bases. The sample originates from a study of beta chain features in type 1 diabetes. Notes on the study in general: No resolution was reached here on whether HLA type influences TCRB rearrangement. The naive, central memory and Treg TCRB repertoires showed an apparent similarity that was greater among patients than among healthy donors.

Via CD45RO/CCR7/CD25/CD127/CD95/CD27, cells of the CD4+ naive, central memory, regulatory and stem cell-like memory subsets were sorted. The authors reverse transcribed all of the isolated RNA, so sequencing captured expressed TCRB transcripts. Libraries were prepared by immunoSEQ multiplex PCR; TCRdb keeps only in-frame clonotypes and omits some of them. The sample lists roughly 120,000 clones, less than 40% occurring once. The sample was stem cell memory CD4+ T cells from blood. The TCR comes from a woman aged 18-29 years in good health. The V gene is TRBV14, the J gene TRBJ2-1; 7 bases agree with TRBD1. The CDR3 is CASSDRVLDNEQFF. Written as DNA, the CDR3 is TGTGCCAGCAGCGACAGGGTCCTCGACAATGAGCAGTTCTTC.